This is a list of T cell receptor beta chains from one sample in a study of cytomegalovirus exposure and HLA in healthy donors. The data were produced by immunoSEQ multiplex PCR, yet TCRdb's version contains in-frame clones alone and is incomplete. Of approximately 160,000 clones listed, 65% to 70% are singletons. The specimen was PBMCs. All receptors derive from a woman between 18 and 29 years old in good health and CMV-seropositive. Both conserved end residues are part of each CDR3. The D gene is left open where the match is weak. Expanded clones are given a class, and other clones once, few, many or no size at all.

D gene	V gene	clone size	J gene	CDR3 DNA	CDR3 protein
NA	TRBV6-5	NA	TRBJ2-1	TGTGCCAGCAGCCGCAGGGTCAATGAGCAGTTCTTC	CASSRRVNEQFF
NA	TRBV30	NA	TRBJ2-7	TGTGCCTGGAGTGCCACTGGCGAAACTAAGGACTACGAGCAGTACTTC	CAWSATGETKDYEQYF
TRBD2	TRBV4-2	NA	TRBJ2-1	TGTGCCAGCAGCCCATCAACTAGCGGGGGCTCCTACAATGAGCAGTTCTTC	CASSPSTSGGSYNEQFF
TRBD1	TRBV25-1	NA	TRBJ1-5	TGTGCCAGCAGTGACGGCGGGACAGACGGCAATCAGCCCCAGCATTTT	CASSDGGTDGNQPQHF
NA	TRBV2	NA	TRBJ1-5	TGTGCCAGCAGGGGACTTAGCAATCAGCCCCAGCATTTT	CASRGLSNQPQHF
TRBD1	TRBV5-1	NA	TRBJ2-5	TGCGCCAGCAGCTTGGAGGGGGCATTAATGCAGTACTTC	CASSLEGALMQYF
NA	TRBV10-3	few	TRBJ2-3	TGTGCCATGGGGGGTACTAGCACAGATACGCAGTATTTT	CAMGGTSTDTQYF
TRBD1	TRBV7-2	NA	TRBJ1-2	TGTGCCAGCAGCTTACCCGGACAGGATAACTATGGCTACACCTTC	CASSLPGQDNYGYTF
TRBD2	TRBV5-4	few	TRBJ2-1	TGTGCCAGCAGCGGTGCCCCTGGACTAGCGGATTTTAATGAGCAGTTCTTC	CASSGAPGLADFNEQFF
NA	TRBV6-1	NA	TRBJ1-1	TGTGCCAGCAGTGAAGCGGTCCGGGGCACTGAAGCTTTCTTT	CASSEAVRGTEAFF
NA	TRBV10-3	NA	TRBJ2-7	TGTGCCACCCTTGGGGAGCCGTTCTACGAGCAGTACTTC	CATLGEPFYEQYF
TRBD1	TRBV5-1	NA	TRBJ1-1	TGCGCCAGCAGCTTGGAAACCGGGACAGCAAACACTGAAGCTTTCTTT	CASSLETGTANTEAFF
NA	TRBV4-1	once	TRBJ1-1	TGCGCCAGCAGCCAAGCCCGTATGTACACTGAAGCTTTCTTT	CASSQARMYTEAFF
NA	TRBV5-5	few	TRBJ2-6	TGTGCCAGCAGCTTGGTCGGTCCTGGGGCCAACGTCCTGACTTTC	CASSLVGPGANVLTF
NA	TRBV7-9	NA	TRBJ2-7	TGTGCCAGCAGTATCTCCCCTCACGAGCAGTACTTC	CASSISPHEQYF
NA	TRBV7-9	NA	TRBJ1-1	TGTGCCAGCAGCTGGGGGAGGGACACTGAAGCTTTCTTT	CASSWGRDTEAFF
NA	TRBV5-6	once	TRBJ2-3	TGTGCCAGCAGCTTGAGATGGGGGGTTGGCACAGATACGCAGTATTTT	CASSLRWGVGTDTQYF
NA	TRBV7-6	NA	TRBJ2-5	TGTGCCAGCAGCTTAGGGCATCGCGAGACCCAGTACTTC	CASSLGHRETQYF
NA	TRBV15	few	TRBJ1-4	TGTGCCACCAGCAGAAGGACAGCAACTAATGAAAAACTGTTTTTT	CATSRRTATNEKLFF
TRBD1	TRBV30	NA	TRBJ1-3	TGTGCCTGGATAAAGGGGGCCGGAAACACCATATATTTT	CAWIKGAGNTIYF
TRBD2	TRBV7-6	NA	TRBJ2-5	TGTGCCAGCAGCTTAGTTCCCAGCGGGGGGGCTCGGCAAGAGACCCAGTACTTC	CASSLVPSGGARQETQYF
TRBD1	TRBV14	NA	TRBJ2-7	TGTGCCAGCAGCTCCGGACAGGGATACTACGAGCAGTACTTC	CASSSGQGYYEQYF
NA	TRBV6-5	NA	TRBJ2-5	TGTGCCAGCTTCCGGAGGGGAAGCACGGAGACCCAGTACTTC	CASFRRGSTETQYF
TRBD1	TRBV19	NA	TRBJ1-1	TGTGCCAGCTCCGGGACAGCGAACACTGAAGCTTTCTTT	CASSGTANTEAFF
NA	TRBV6-6	few	TRBJ2-4	TGTGCCAGCAGTTACTCGGGCGGTCGGGGTTCAAACATTCAGTACTTC	CASSYSGGRGSNIQYF